Presented here are 13 T cell receptor beta chains from one specimen sequenced in a study of T cells expressing NK-cell markers. TCRdb re-called the 5' RACE reads; one entry per CDR3 protein, DNA not given. There are about 260,000 distinct CDR3 sequences in the sample, with roughly 4.2% held by the top ten. The sample consisted of blood T cells: a sorted CD56 or NKG2C T cell subset, CD4+ or CD8+ T cells, or bulk PBMC T cells (not recorded which). The receptor source for this set is a woman between 18 and 70 years old in good health.

The chain combines TRBV25-1 with TRBJ2-7. CDR1 MGHDK and CDR2 SYGVNS come from the germline V gene. The CDR3 contains 15 residues. CDR3 in amino acids: CASSYRSIRSYEQYF.

V is TRBV4-2 and J is TRBJ1-2. The germline CDR1 and CDR2 sequences are LGHNA and YNFKEQ. There are 16 residues in the CDR3. The CDR3 here is CASSQDLVGTPYGYTF.

V gene TRBV29-1 combines with J gene TRBJ2-7; TCRdb picks TRBD1, but there is no DNA to check that call. Germline values: CDR1 SQVTM, CDR2 ANQGSEA. The CDR3 runs to 17 residues. This CDR3 is CSVEWKTGTGVFREQYF.

CDR3 in amino acids: CASSVGLAGTYNEQFF. The chain employs TRBV19 and TRBJ2-1; as DNA is missing, the TRBD2 call by TCRdb cannot be tested. The CDR3 extends over 16 amino acids. CDR1 is LNHDA and CDR2 is SQIVND in the germline V gene (reference sequence). Combining the CDR3 with reference TRBV19 and TRBJ2-1 gives the whole variable domain DGGITQSPKYLFRKEGQNVTLSCEQNLNHDAMYWYRQDPGQGLRLIYYSQIVNDFQKGDIAEGYSVSREKKESFPLTVTSAQKNPTAFYLCASSVGLAGTYNEQFFGPGTRLTVL.

The V call is TRBV12-3 or TRBV12-4, the J call TRBJ2-1; TCRdb's D call of TRBD2 is untestable without DNA. The CDR3 length is 15 residues. This CDR3 reads CASSPGTSGKNEQFF.

CDR3 amino acids: CSAREAAGGMKDEQFF. The gene calls are TRBV20-1 and TRBJ2-1; the D call from TCRdb, TRBD2, cannot be confirmed without DNA. This CDR3 is 16 amino acids long. Looked up from germline, CDR1 is DFQATT and CDR2 is SNEGSKA (reference sequence).

This CDR3 reads CASSARRGATNEKLFF. The chain links TRBV25-1 to TRBJ1-4; the TRBD1 assignment by TCRdb is unverifiable without DNA. The V gene's germline CDR1 is MGHDK and CDR2 SYGVNS. CDR3 length: 16 amino acids.

The chain uses TRBV11-1 and TRBJ2-1; TCRdb's D call of TRBD1 is untestable without DNA. The CDR3 consists of 12 residues. CDR1 SGHAT and CDR2 FQDESV come from the germline V gene (reference sequence). The CDR3 protein is CASSRQGREQFF.

The chain carries TRBV27 and TRBJ2-1; TCRdb selects TRBD2, and the lack of DNA leaves this call unchecked. The CDR3 is 13 residues long. CDR1 and CDR2 (germline): MNHEY, SMNVEV (reference sequence). The CDR3 region is CASSSPKRESPFF.

This chain connects TRBV18 to TRBJ1-2. The CDR3 is made up of 12 amino acids. Per the germline V gene, CDR1 is KGHSH and CDR2 is LQKENI. CDR3 protein: CASSPRDDGYTF. The whole variable domain, remainder taken from reference TRBV18 and TRBJ1-2, is NAGVMQNPRHLVRRRGQEARLRCSPMKGHSHVYWYRQLPEEGLKFMVYLQKENIIDESGMPKERFSAEFPKEGPSILRIQQVVRGDSAAYFCASSPRDDGYTFGSGTRLTVV.

The chain joins TRBV20-1 to TRBJ1-5; the TCRdb D gene call, TRBD1, has no DNA to confirm it. Germline V gives CDR1 DFQATT, CDR2 SNEGSKA (reference sequence). This CDR3 contains 14 residues. The CDR3: CSASQGGSNQPQHF.

This chain links TRBV6-2 or TRBV6-3 with TRBJ1-1. CDR3 length equals 15 residues. Germline V gene sequence: CDR1 MNHEY, CDR2 SVGEGT. CDR3 sequence: CASSYVGLPGTEAFF.

The genes are TRBV7-9 and TRBJ2-7. The CDR3 covers 12 residues. Germline-derived CDR1 and CDR2 are SEHNR and FQNEAQ (reference sequence). The CDR3 loop reads CASSLAPNEQYF.